The next 30 T cell receptor beta chains were all read from a single sample in a study of Ad26.COV2.S vaccination and SARS-CoV-2 variants. Libraries were prepared by immunoSEQ multiplex PCR; TCRdb keeps only in-frame clonotypes and omits some of them. This sample has about 250,000 clones, with approximately 87% found just once. The treatment here: about 20 received Ad26.COV2.S at low or high dose, single or two shots; about 5 received placebo; per-sample allocation not given. Each sample was drawn 63 days after the first injection (of vaccine or placebo). The sequencing used peripheral blood, collected in a trial of Ad26.COV2.S vaccine versus placebo. These receptors were obtained from a person aged 18 to 59 who received the Ad26.COV2.S COVID-19 vaccine or a placebo.

This clone was recorded once. The rearrangement links TRBV5-1 to TRBJ2-1; 10 bases are a match to TRBD1. Looked up from germline, CDR1 is SGHRS and CDR2 is YFSETQ. V was pared by 3 bases and J by 3 bases, with 6 bases of the junction left unmatched. This CDR3 spans 16 amino acids. The CDR3 coding sequence is TGCGCCAGCAGCTCATCGACAGGGGGCTACTACAATGAGCAGTTCTTC. Protein: CASSSSTGGYYNEQFF.

V gene TRBV5-1 combines with J gene TRBJ1-6; 9 bases line up with TRBD1. The CDR3 is 14 residues long. Germline trimming cut 1 base from V and 8 bases from J; bases unmatched to any gene: 1. CDR1 is SGHRS and CDR2 is YFSETQ in the germline V gene. The CDR3 loop reads CASSLTGGDSPLHF. CDR3 DNA sequence: TGCGCCAGCAGCTTGACAGGGGGCGATTCACCCCTCCACTTT.

The chain combines TRBV7-8 with TRBJ2-3; D is perhaps TRBD1 (6 bases). CDR3 length equals 14 residues. Germline V gives CDR1 SGHVS, CDR2 FQNEAQ. V was shortened by 8 bases and J by 3 bases, with 15 bases between the two germline ends. DNA of the CDR3: TGTGCCAGCTCCTACGAGGGGGAAACAGATACGCAGTATTTT. It yields the protein CASSYEGETDTQYF. Variable domain in full (rest from reference TRBV7-8 and TRBJ2-3): GAGVSQSPRYKVAKRGQDVALRCDPISGHVSLFWYQQALGQGPEFLTYFQNEAQLDKSGLPSDRFFAERPEGSVSTLKIQRTQQEDSAVYLCASSYEGETDTQYFGPGTRLTVL.

This sequence joins TRBV11-3 and TRBJ2-3; D might be TRBD1 (5 bases). This CDR3 has 15 residues. Germline loops: CDR1 SGHNT, CDR2 YENEEA. V was shortened by 1 base and J by 2 bases, with 10 bases between the two germline ends. The CDR3 region has the DNA TGTGCCAGCAGCTTAGGTGGCGGACACACAGATACGCAGTATTTT. It yields the protein CASSLGGGHTDTQYF.

The rearrangement joins TRBV5-1 to TRBJ1-3; possibly TRBD1 for D (5 bases). Germline V CDR1 and CDR2: SGHRS, YFSETQ. The CDR3 is made up of 16 amino acids. The germline V and J ends were trimmed by 2 bases and 3 bases, with 15 bases remaining between them. The CDR3, as DNA: TGCGCCAGCAGCTTCCTGGGCAGGGAAAGTGGAAACACCATATATTTT. It is translated as CASSFLGRESGNTIYF. The entire variable domain, with the rest obtained from reference TRBV5-1 and TRBJ1-3, is as follows: KAGVTQTPRYLIKTRGQQVTLSCSPISGHRSVSWYQQTPGQGLQFLFEYFSETQRNKGNFPGRFSGRQFSNSRSEMNVSTLELGDSALYLCASSFLGRESGNTIYFGEGSWLTVV.

V is TRBV12-5 and J is TRBJ1-1; 8 bases fit TRBD1. The germline CDR1 and CDR2 sequences are LGHNT and FRNRAP. The CDR3 loop spans 15 amino acids. Losses at the gene ends were 5 bases for V and 5 bases for J; bases not matched to a gene: 10. Written as DNA, the CDR3 is TGTGCTAGTGGTCATCGGACAGGGATTGTGACTGAAGCTTTCTTT. This codes for CASGHRTGIVTEAFF. Based on the CDR3 plus reference TRBV12-5 and TRBJ1-1, the full variable domain is DARVTQTPRHKVTEMGQEVTMRCQPILGHNTVFWYRQTMMQGLELLAYFRNRAPLDDSGMPKDRFSAEMPDATLATLKIQPSEPRDSAVYFCASGHRTGIVTEAFFGQGTRLTVV.

The rearrangement joins TRBV5-1 to TRBJ2-3; 8 positions match TRBD1. V trimming: 4 bases; J trimming: 2 bases; junction bases outside the gene matches: 6. The CDR3 is 15 residues long. Germline V CDR1 and CDR2: SGHRS, YFSETQ. CDR3 in amino acids: CASSHGQGVTDTQYF. CDR3 nucleotides: TGCGCCAGCAGCCACGGACAGGGTGTCACAGATACGCAGTATTTT.

This chain connects TRBV5-4 to TRBJ2-3; D is undetermined. CDR3 length equals 15 residues. Trimming removed 0 bases at V and 2 bases at J, with 10 bases between. Germline CDR1 SGHNT, CDR2 YYREEE (reference sequence). The CDR3 region is CASSLVTSPTDTQYF. As DNA, the CDR3 is TGTGCCAGCAGCTTGGTAACGTCTCCCACAGATACGCAGTATTTT.

The V and J genes are TRBV30 and TRBJ2-3, with D uncertain. The V end was cut by 2 bases, the J end by 4 bases, with 10 bases between. The CDR3 runs to 13 residues. Germline V lookup: CDR1 GTSNPN, CDR2 SVGIG (reference sequence). CDR3 DNA: TGTGCCTGGAGTTTCAGAGTTTCAGATACGCAGTATTTT. Its protein product is CAWSFRVSDTQYF. Supplemented by reference TRBV30 and TRBJ2-3, the full variable domain reads SQTIHQWPATLVQPVGSPLSLECTVEGTSNPNLYWYRQAAGRGLQLLFYSVGIGQISSEVPQNLSASRPQDRQFILSSKKLLLSDSGFYLCAWSFRVSDTQYFGPGTRLTVL.

The chain combines TRBV6-1 with TRBJ2-7; either TRBD1 or TRBD2 may fit D (5 bases each). Per the germline V gene, CDR1 is MNHNS and CDR2 is SASEGT. Trimming took 2 bases from V and 3 from J, leaving 11 bases between them. The CDR3 totals 14 residues. The CDR3 DNA follows: TGTGCCAGCAGTGAACCCTGGGGGAGCTACGAGCAGTACTTC. Encoded protein: CASSEPWGSYEQYF.

Only one count was recorded for this clone. This chain connects TRBV28 to TRBJ2-3; D uncertain. Germline V gene data show CDR1 as MDHEN and CDR2 as SYDVKM. V lost 3 bases, J lost 7 bases, and 8 bases lay in between. The CDR3 covers 12 residues. The CDR3 DNA reads as TGTGCCAGCAGTTTCCCCGGTAATACGCAGTATTTT. This encodes CASSFPGNTQYF.

The chain links TRBV19 to TRBJ1-4, with no clear D. CDR1 is LNHDA and CDR2 is SQIVND in the germline V gene (reference sequence). Trimming shortened V by 5 bases and J by 2 bases, and 12 bases separated the two germline ends. The CDR3 sequence is 15 residues long. This chain's CDR3 is CASSDMVGTNEKLFF. CDR3 nucleotide sequence: TGTGCCAGTAGTGATATGGTTGGGACTAATGAAAAACTGTTTTTT.

The chain joins TRBV5-1 to TRBJ1-2, with 7 bases identical to TRBD1. In germline, CDR1 is SGHRS, CDR2 YFSETQ. The CDR3 has 12 amino acids. The V and J ends lost 6 bases and 2 bases, in that order; junction bases with no gene match: 1. The CDR3 loop is CASTTGNYGYTF. CDR3 nucleotides: TGCGCCAGCACGACAGGGAACTATGGCTACACCTTC.

The V gene is TRBV9, the J gene TRBJ1-5; a weak D match, TRBD1 (6 bases). The CDR3 runs to 15 residues. Germline V CDR1 and CDR2: SGDLS, YYNGEE. V lost 0 bases and J lost 6, with 13 bases in between. CDR3 in amino acids: CASSVDGGAGQPQHF. Here the CDR3 DNA reads TGTGCCAGCAGCGTAGATGGGGGCGCGGGTCAGCCCCAGCATTTT. Together with reference TRBV9 and TRBJ1-5, the CDR3 gives the full variable domain: DSGVTQTPKHLITATGQRVTLRCSPRSGDLSVYWYQQSLDQGLQFLIQYYNGEERAKGNILERFSAQQFPDLHSELNLSSLELGDSALYFCASSVDGGAGQPQHFGDGTRLSIL.

This chain joins TRBV7-2 and TRBJ2-3; 7 bases map to TRBD2. Germline V CDR1 and CDR2: SGHTA, FQGNSA. The length of the CDR3 is 14 residues. After removal of 7 bases from V and 2 bases from J, the junction contained 6 bases not matched to a gene. The CDR3 DNA reads as TGTGCCAGCATCGAAGGGACTAACACAGATACGCAGTATTTT. This translates into CASIEGTNTDTQYF.

In DNA form, the CDR3 reads TGCGCCAGCAGCTCAAGACTAGCGGGAGGGGCAGATACGCAGTATTTT. Encoded protein: CASSSRLAGGADTQYF. The chain links TRBV5-1 to TRBJ2-3; 14 nucleotides agree with TRBD2. This CDR3 has 16 residues. V trimming: 3 bases; J trimming: 4 bases; junction bases outside the gene matches: 4. Per the germline V gene, CDR1 is SGHRS and CDR2 is YFSETQ.

The chain links TRBV5-1 to TRBJ1-2, with D maybe TRBD1 (6 bases). CDR1 is SGHRS and CDR2 is YFSETQ in the germline V gene. Trimming removed 5 bases from V and 5 bases from J, with 16 bases in between. The CDR3 length is 14 residues. The CDR3 region is CASRPDRIPYGYTF. DNA for the CDR3: TGCGCCAGCAGGCCCGACAGGATTCCTTATGGCTACACCTTC.

The chain combines TRBV30 with TRBJ2-2, with D unclear. Germline V gene lookup returns CDR1 GTSNPN and CDR2 SVGIG (reference sequence). The CDR3 runs 10 residues. Between the trimmed V and J ends, which lost 5 bases and 6 bases, there was a span of 4 bases. CDR3 loop: CAWGAGELFF. In DNA, the CDR3 is TGTGCCTGGGGCGCCGGGGAGCTGTTTTTT.

This sequence joins TRBV7-9 and TRBJ2-5, with D uncertain. The CDR3 runs to 12 residues. The V and J ends lost 2 bases and 5 bases respectively, with 6 bases between them. Germline V gives CDR1 SEHNR, CDR2 FQNEAQ (reference sequence). The chain's CDR3 is CASSLLRETQYF. DNA for the CDR3: TGTGCCAGCAGCTTACTCCGGGAGACCCAGTACTTC.

This rearrangement joins TRBV30 to TRBJ2-5; no definite D call. Germline CDR1 is GTSNPN and CDR2 is SVGIG (reference sequence). This CDR3 is 14 amino acids long. Deletions cut 2 bases from V and 4 bases from J, with 14 bases between. CDR3 DNA: TGTGCCTGGAGTACCGGGTCCTTGAGAGAGACCCAGTACTTC. It encodes CAWSTGSLRETQYF.

The V call is TRBV7-8, the J call TRBJ2-7; D is ambiguous. There are 15 residues in the CDR3. Trimming pared 0 bases from V and 4 bases from J, leaving 13 bases between. Germline CDR1 is SGHVS and CDR2 is FQNEAQ. The CDR3 sequence: CASSLAPGWLYEQYF. Written as DNA, the CDR3 is TGTGCCAGCAGCTTAGCTCCGGGTTGGCTTTACGAGCAGTACTTC.

This chain uses TRBV27 with TRBJ1-1; no clear D. CDR3 length: 19 residues. The ends were cut back, 0 bases at V and 0 bases at J, with 20 bases in the middle. CDR1 and CDR2 (germline): MNHEY, SMNVEV (reference sequence). CDR3 sequence reads: CASSLSSFSLTRMNTEAFF. The CDR3 DNA follows: TGTGCCAGCAGTTTATCCTCCTTCTCCCTTACAAGAATGAACACTGAAGCTTTCTTT.

This clone appeared a single time. The J gene is TRBJ1-2, the V gene TRBV6-5, with D tentatively TRBD1 (6 bases). Deletions cut 7 bases from V and 3 bases from J, with 12 bases between. The CDR3 is made up of 13 amino acids. Germline-derived CDR1 and CDR2 are MNHEY and SVGAGI. The CDR3 loop is CASTPGQYYGYTF. The CDR3 coding sequence is TGTGCCAGCACCCCCGGACAGTACTATGGCTACACCTTC.

Only a few counts were recorded for this clone. V usage is TRBV7-8 and J usage is TRBJ1-1, with 11 positions matching TRBD1. There are 18 residues in the CDR3. With 6 bases clipped from V and 3 bases from J, the junction kept 15 bases outside the gene matches. Germline CDR1 and CDR2: SGHVS and FQNEAQ. CDR3 in DNA: TGTGCCAGCAGGGATTCTCGCGGGACAGGGGGAACGGACACTGAAGCTTTCTTT. As protein: CASRDSRGTGGTDTEAFF.

The V call is TRBV18, the J call TRBJ1-2, with 7 bases identical to TRBD1. This CDR3 has 15 residues. With 4 bases clipped from V and 4 bases from J, the junction kept 9 bases outside the gene matches. Germline V gene sequence: CDR1 KGHSH, CDR2 LQKENI. The CDR3 protein is CASSQQGQPIYGYTF. The DNA for the CDR3 is TGTGCCAGCTCACAACAGGGACAGCCCATCTATGGCTACACCTTC. Full variable domain (outside the CDR3, taken from reference TRBV18 and TRBJ1-2): NAGVMQNPRHLVRRRGQEARLRCSPMKGHSHVYWYRQLPEEGLKFMVYLQKENIIDESGMPKERFSAEFPKEGPSILRIQQVVRGDSAAYFCASSQQGQPIYGYTFGSGTRLTVV.

V and J are TRBV21-1 and TRBJ1-1. TRBV21-1 is described as a pseudogene. This CDR3 contains 15 residues. The CDR3 region is CASSTGGRGNTEAFF. Written as DNA, the CDR3 is TGTGCCAGCAGCACTGGGGGGCGGGGGAACACTGAAGCTTTCTTT.

The chain combines TRBV6-2 or TRBV6-3 with TRBJ2-6; D not resolved. CDR3 length: 15 amino acids. Looked up from germline, CDR1 is MNHEY and CDR2 is SVGEGT. V was trimmed by 2 bases and J by 1 base, leaving 6 bases between them. The CDR3 region has the DNA TGTGCCAGCAGTTACGGATCATCTGGGGCCAACGTCCTGACTTTC. This codes for CASSYGSSGANVLTF.

The rearrangement links TRBV7-9 to TRBJ2-1; 10 positions agree with TRBD2. This CDR3 has 16 amino acids. Germline V gives CDR1 SEHNR, CDR2 FQNEAQ (reference sequence). V lost 5 bases, J lost 3 bases, and 7 bases stayed unmatched. CDR3 loop: CASSPISGRIYNEQFF. The CDR3 nucleotides are TGTGCCAGCAGCCCTATTAGCGGGAGGATCTACAATGAGCAGTTCTTC.

The chain uses TRBV5-6 and TRBJ2-5; no clear D gene. The CDR3 has 13 amino acids. The germline CDR1 and CDR2 sequences are SGHDT and YYEEEE. V shed 1 base and J shed 2 bases, with 6 bases lying between them. Written as DNA, the CDR3 is TGTGCCAGCAGCTTGAGTGGGCAAGAGACCCAGTACTTC. Translated, it gives CASSLSGQETQYF.

The chain is built from TRBV6-2 or TRBV6-3 and TRBJ2-3; 8 bases agree with TRBD1. This CDR3 is built from 16 residues. The germline V gene encodes CDR1 MNHEY and CDR2 SVGEGT. J lost 1 base, V lost 6 bases, and 9 bases had no gene match. Here the CDR3 reads CASSHGPGQGTDTQYF. The CDR3 nucleotides read TGTGCCAGCAGCCACGGCCCGGGACAGGGCACAGATACGCAGTATTTT.